These 12 T cell receptor beta chains were sequenced from one sample in a study of spatial heterogeneity in lung cancer. Which antigens these TCRs recognize remains unknown. Study-wide results and caveats: Counts that tracked tumor mutation counts were those of expanded intratumoral alpha and beta TCRs.

MiXCR, applied by TCRdb to the 5' RACE reads, yields one record per CDR3 protein. The top ten clones hold around 15% of a sample with thousands of distinct CDR3 sequences, over 11% of them seen once. The time point: sample taken at primary tumor resection. The input for sequencing was lung tumor tissue, taken at surgery. These receptors were obtained from a male donor with early-stage non-small cell lung cancer.

In this sample, this clonotype is medium-sized (0.01 to 0.1%). The chain is built from TRBV27 and TRBJ2-5; TRBD2 matches 11 bases. Germline CDR1 is MNHEY and CDR2 is SMNVEV (reference sequence). The CDR3 is 15 amino acids. Trimming removed 5 bases from V and 5 bases from J; junction bases left unmatched: 7. The CDR3 DNA reads as TGTGCCAGCAGTCCAAGACTAGCGGGAAGGGAGACCCAGTACTTC. Translating it yields CASSPRLAGRETQYF.

This clonotype was recorded once. V usage is TRBV12-3 or TRBV12-4 and J usage is TRBJ1-1, with D unclear. Trimming removed 8 bases from V and 4 bases from J, with 14 bases in between. The CDR3 extends over 13 amino acids. The CDR3 sequence: CASRQGVGTEAFF. The CDR3 DNA sequence: TGTGCCAGCCGCCAAGGAGTCGGCACTGAAGCTTTCTTT.

This clonotype rates as medium-sized. The V gene is TRBV29-1, the J gene TRBJ2-3; D is undetermined. V was pared by 2 bases and J by 3 bases, with 6 bases between. The CDR3 is made up of 12 amino acids. In germline, CDR1 is SQVTM, CDR2 ANQGSEA. CDR3 coding DNA: TGCAGCGTTGAAAAGGAGACAGATACGCAGTATTTT. It encodes CSVEKETDTQYF.

The gene calls are TRBV10-3 and TRBJ2-3; 10 positions match TRBD1. CDR1 is ENHRY, CDR2 SYGVKD, per germline. The V segment lost 6 bases and the J segment 3 bases; nucleotides outside the gene matches: 3. The CDR3 consists of 14 residues. The CDR3 nucleotides read TGTGCCATCAGACCGGGACAGGGGACAGATACGCAGTATTTT. As protein: CAIRPGQGTDTQYF.

The chain combines TRBV21-1 with TRBJ2-1; the table's TRBD1 call for D was not verified on the DNA. TRBV21-1 is noted as a pseudogene. This CDR3 region has 11 residues. CDR3 amino acids: CASSTKGQLFF. CDR3 DNA sequence: TGTGCCAGCAGCACTAAGGGACAACTGTTCTTC.

By share, this clonotype counts as medium-sized. This chain links TRBV28 with TRBJ1-2; no clear D. The CDR3 contains 11 residues. Trimming took off 5 bases at V and 2 bases at J, with 3 bases between the two ends. The V gene's germline CDR1 is MDHEN and CDR2 SYDVKM. The DNA for the CDR3 is TGTGCCAGCAGTCGAAACTATGGCTACACCTTC. Its translation is CASSRNYGYTF.

This clonotype was found many times. The V call is TRBV12-2, the J call TRBJ2-3; the D call TRBD2 from the table was never checked on the DNA. TRBV12-2 is a documented pseudogene. This CDR3 comprises 16 residues. CDR3 protein: CASRARLAGSTDTQYF. CDR3 bases: TGTGCAAGTCGCGCCAGACTAGCGGGAAGCACAGATACGCAGTATTTT.

This clonotype showed up just a few times. The rearrangement links TRBV29-1 to TRBJ2-7; 7 bases are a match to TRBD1. The germline V gene has CDR1 SQVTM and CDR2 ANQGSEA. J gave up 0 bases and V 7 bases, and 3 bases lay outside the gene matches. The CDR3 contains 12 residues. The CDR3 DNA is TGCAGCGGGACAGGCGACTCCTACGAGCAGTACTTC. Translated, it gives CSGTGDSYEQYF.

This clonotype was observed at least ten times. This chain uses TRBV20-1 with TRBJ2-7; 8 bases line up with TRBD2. Germline trimming cut 2 bases from V and 3 bases from J; bases unmatched to any gene: 15. Germline V gene lookup returns CDR1 DFQATT and CDR2 SNEGSKA (reference sequence). CDR3 length equals 17 residues. The CDR3 spells CSARTGTSRGGVYEQYF. DNA of the CDR3: TGCAGTGCTAGAACCGGGACTAGTCGCGGCGGGGTCTACGAGCAGTACTTC.

The table lists this clonotype with many counts. V and J are TRBV30 and TRBJ1-3; D not certain. V was clipped by 5 bases and J by 0 bases, with 11 bases between them. The CDR3 is 14 residues long. CDR1 is GTSNPN, CDR2 SVGIG, per germline (reference sequence). The DNA for the CDR3 is TGTGCCTGGGAGCCAACCCGCTCTGGAAACACCATATATTTT. It specifies CAWEPTRSGNTIYF.

This clonotype is deemed medium-sized. V gene TRBV12-3 or TRBV12-4 combines with J gene TRBJ2-1, with 11 bases that match TRBD2. The CDR3 contains 15 residues. Trimming took 5 bases from V and 7 from J; bases not matched to a gene: 7. CDR3 in amino acids: CASSQKGLAANEQFF. The CDR3 region has the DNA TGTGCCAGCAGTCAGAAGGGACTAGCGGCGAATGAGCAGTTCTTC.

This clonotype has at least ten counts. The J gene is TRBJ1-1, the V gene TRBV28; D perhaps matches TRBD1 (5 bases). Trimming pared 8 bases from V and 5 bases from J, leaving 18 bases between. CDR1 is MDHEN and CDR2 is SYDVKM in the germline V gene. This CDR3 region has 14 residues. CDR3 sequence: CASGQGSLGTEAFF. The CDR3 DNA reads as TGTGCCAGCGGGCAGGGATCGTTAGGGACTGAAGCTTTCTTT.